The T cell receptor beta chain described here comes from a study of siplizumab effects on memory and regulatory T cells. Profiling relied on immunoSEQ multiplex PCR, and the TCRdb table lists in-frame clones only, not all of them. Here the sample spans around 110,000 clones, around 94% being singletons. Germline CDR1 and CDR2: SEHNR and FQNEAQ (reference sequence). V was trimmed by 4 bases and J by 2 bases, leaving 12 bases between them. This CDR3 is built from 15 residues. This chain uses TRBV7-9 with TRBJ1-5; weak D call: TRBD1 (5 bases). The sequencing input was non-Treg CD4+ T cells sorted from blood. This receptor was obtained from a human donor in good health. CDR3 sequence (DNA): TGTGCCAGCAGCTACGGGACCAGCGGCAATCAGCCCCAGCATTTT. Encoded protein: CASSYGTSGNQPQHF.